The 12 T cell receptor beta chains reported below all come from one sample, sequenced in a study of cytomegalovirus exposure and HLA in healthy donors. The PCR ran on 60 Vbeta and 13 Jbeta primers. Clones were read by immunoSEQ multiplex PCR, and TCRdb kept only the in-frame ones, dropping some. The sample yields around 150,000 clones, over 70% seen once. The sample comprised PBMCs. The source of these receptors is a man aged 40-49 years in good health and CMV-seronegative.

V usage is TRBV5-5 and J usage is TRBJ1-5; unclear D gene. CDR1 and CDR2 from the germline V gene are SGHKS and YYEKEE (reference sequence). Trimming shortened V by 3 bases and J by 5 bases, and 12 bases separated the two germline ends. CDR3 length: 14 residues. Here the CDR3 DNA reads TGTGCCAGCAGCTGGGAGGATGGGGATCAGCCCCAGCATTTT. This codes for CASSWEDGDQPQHF.

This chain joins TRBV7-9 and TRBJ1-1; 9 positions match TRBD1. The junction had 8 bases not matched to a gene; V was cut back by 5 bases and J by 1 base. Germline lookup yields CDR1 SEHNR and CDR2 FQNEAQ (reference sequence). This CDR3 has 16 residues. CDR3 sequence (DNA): TGTGCCAGCAGCGAACCGGGACAGGGACCGAACACTGAAGCTTTCTTT. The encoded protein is CASSEPGQGPNTEAFF. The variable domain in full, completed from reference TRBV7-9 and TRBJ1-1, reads DTGVSQNPRHKITKRGQNVTFRCDPISEHNRLYWYRQTLGQGPEFLTYFQNEAQLEKSRLLSDRFSAERPKGSFSTLEIQRTEQGDSAMYLCASSEPGQGPNTEAFFGQGTRLTVV.

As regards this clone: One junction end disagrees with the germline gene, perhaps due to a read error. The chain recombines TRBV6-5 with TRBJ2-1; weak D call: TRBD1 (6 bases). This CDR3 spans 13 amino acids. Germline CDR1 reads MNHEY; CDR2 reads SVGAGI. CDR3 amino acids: CASSHSQGGEQFF. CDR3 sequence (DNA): TGTGCCAGCAGTCACTCACAGGGCGGGGAGCAGTTCTTC.

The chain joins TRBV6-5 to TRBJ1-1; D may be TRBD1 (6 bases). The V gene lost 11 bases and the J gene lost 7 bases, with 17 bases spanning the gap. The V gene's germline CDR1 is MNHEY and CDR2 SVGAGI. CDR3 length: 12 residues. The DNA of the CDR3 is TGTGCCTCGAGGGGGGGAATAAATGAAGCTTTCTTT. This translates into CASRGGINEAFF.

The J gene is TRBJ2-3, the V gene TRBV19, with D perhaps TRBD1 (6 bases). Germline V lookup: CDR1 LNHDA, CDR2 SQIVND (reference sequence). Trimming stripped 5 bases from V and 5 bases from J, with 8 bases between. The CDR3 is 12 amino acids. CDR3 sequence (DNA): TGTGCCAGTAGTCCACAGGGAGATACGCAGTATTTT. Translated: CASSPQGDTQYF.

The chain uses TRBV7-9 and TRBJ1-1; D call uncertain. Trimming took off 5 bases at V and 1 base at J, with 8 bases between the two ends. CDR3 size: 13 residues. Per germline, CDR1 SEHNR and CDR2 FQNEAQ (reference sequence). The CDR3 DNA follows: TGTGCCAGCAGCCCCCCCCAGAACACTGAAGCTTTCTTT. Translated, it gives CASSPPQNTEAFF.

The CDR3 DNA is TGTGCCAGCACACTGGGACTAGCGGTCCAAGAGACCCAGTACTTC. Encoded protein: CASTLGLAVQETQYF. This chain joins TRBV6-5 and TRBJ2-5; 11 bases fit TRBD2. V shed 7 bases and J 1 base; nucleotides not matched to a gene: 5. The length of the CDR3 is 15 residues. The germline V gene encodes CDR1 MNHEY and CDR2 SVGAGI.

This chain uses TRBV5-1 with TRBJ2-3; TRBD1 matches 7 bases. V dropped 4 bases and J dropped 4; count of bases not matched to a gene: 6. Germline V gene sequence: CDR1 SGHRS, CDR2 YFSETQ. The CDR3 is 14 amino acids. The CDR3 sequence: CASSTGQDADTQYF. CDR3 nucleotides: TGCGCCAGCAGCACTGGACAGGACGCAGATACGCAGTATTTT.

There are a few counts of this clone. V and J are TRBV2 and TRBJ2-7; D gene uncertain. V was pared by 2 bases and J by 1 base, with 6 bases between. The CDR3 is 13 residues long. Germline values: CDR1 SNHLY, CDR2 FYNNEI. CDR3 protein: CASSEWQSYEQYF. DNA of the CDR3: TGTGCCAGCAGTGAATGGCAGTCCTACGAGCAGTACTTC.

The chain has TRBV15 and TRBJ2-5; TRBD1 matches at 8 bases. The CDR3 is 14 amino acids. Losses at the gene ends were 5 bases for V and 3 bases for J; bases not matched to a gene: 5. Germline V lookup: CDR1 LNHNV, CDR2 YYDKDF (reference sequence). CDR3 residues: CATSSNRGKETQYF. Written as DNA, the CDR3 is TGTGCCACCAGCTCCAACAGGGGGAAAGAGACCCAGTACTTC.

The CDR3 nucleotides are TGCGCCAGCAGCTTGTCGGTAGCGGGAGCTGGGGAGCAGTACTTC. It is translated as CASSLSVAGAGEQYF. This chain uses TRBV5-1 with TRBJ2-7, with 9 bases aligning to TRBD2. V was pared by 1 base and J by 7 bases, with 9 bases of the junction left unmatched. This CDR3 has 15 residues. Per germline, CDR1 SGHRS and CDR2 YFSETQ.

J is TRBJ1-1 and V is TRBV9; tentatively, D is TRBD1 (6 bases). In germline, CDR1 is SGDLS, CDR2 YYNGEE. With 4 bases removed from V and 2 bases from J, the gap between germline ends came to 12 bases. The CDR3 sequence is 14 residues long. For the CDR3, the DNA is TGTGCCAGCAGCTCCCGGACAGCCAACACTGAAGCTTTCTTT. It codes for CASSSRTANTEAFF.